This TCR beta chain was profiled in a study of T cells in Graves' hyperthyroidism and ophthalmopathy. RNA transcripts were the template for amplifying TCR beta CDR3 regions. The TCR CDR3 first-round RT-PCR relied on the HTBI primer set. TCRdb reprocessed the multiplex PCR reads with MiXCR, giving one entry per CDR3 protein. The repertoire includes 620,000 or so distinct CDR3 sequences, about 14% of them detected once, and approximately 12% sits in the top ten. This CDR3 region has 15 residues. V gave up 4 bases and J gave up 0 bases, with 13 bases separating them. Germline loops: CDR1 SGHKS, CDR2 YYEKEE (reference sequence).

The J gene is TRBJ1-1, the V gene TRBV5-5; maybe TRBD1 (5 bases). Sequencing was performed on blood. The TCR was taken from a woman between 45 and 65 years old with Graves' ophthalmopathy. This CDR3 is CASSPPGLMNTEAFF. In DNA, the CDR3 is TGTGCCAGCAGCCCCCCGGGACTTATGAACACTGAAGCTTTCTTT.